Following are 9 T cell receptor beta chains from one sample sequenced in a study of shared clonotypes between healthy human individuals. Some clones are missing from TCRdb's copy, which holds only in-frame ones; the method was immunoSEQ multiplex PCR. The data hold approximately 1,500,000 clones, with roughly 95% observed a single time. Sequencing was performed on naive CD4+ T cells sorted from blood. Subset here: CD45RA+ positively selected. The receptors were sampled from a man aged 25-40 years in good health.

Written as DNA, the CDR3 is TGTGCCAGTGCGGGAGCGGGAGGTTCCTACGAGCAGTACTTC. Protein sequence: CASAGAGGSYEQYF. The chain carries TRBV9 and TRBJ2-7, with TRBD2 matching 9 bases. Unmatched junction bases numbered 7, after V lost 8 bases and J lost 1 base. Germline V gene data show CDR1 as SGDLS and CDR2 as YYNGEE. The CDR3 has 14 residues. The whole variable domain, filled in from reference TRBV9 and TRBJ2-7, reads DSGVTQTPKHLITATGQRVTLRCSPRSGDLSVYWYQQSLDQGLQFLIQYYNGEERAKGNILERFSAQQFPDLHSELNLSSLELGDSALYFCASAGAGGSYEQYFGPGTRLTVT.

The chain has TRBV5-6 and TRBJ2-1, with a weak D call TRBD2 (6 bases). CDR3 length: 16 amino acids. The germline V and J ends were trimmed by 4 bases and 2 bases, with 16 bases remaining between them. Looked up from germline, CDR1 is SGHDT and CDR2 is YYEEEE. CDR3 sequence reads: CASSLRLGTAYNEQFF. CDR3 sequence (DNA): TGTGCCAGCAGCCTACGACTAGGAACGGCCTACAATGAGCAGTTCTTC.

This chain joins TRBV2 and TRBJ1-1, with a tentative D call TRBD1 (6 bases). The ends were cut back, 5 bases at V and 7 bases at J, with 20 bases in the middle. Germline values: CDR1 SNHLY, CDR2 FYNNEI. The CDR3 extends over 15 amino acids. The CDR3 DNA follows: TGTGCCAGCAGTTCTCCGGGAGCTCGAGGGGGTGAAGCTTTCTTT. Protein product: CASSSPGARGGEAFF.

The V call is TRBV9, the J call TRBJ2-1; D ambiguous. V gave up 3 bases and J gave up 4 bases, with 14 bases separating them. Germline-derived CDR1 and CDR2 are SGDLS and YYNGEE. This CDR3 has 15 residues. The CDR3 is CASSGPPLGYNEQFF. For the CDR3, the DNA is TGTGCCAGCAGCGGTCCCCCCCTTGGTTACAATGAGCAGTTCTTC.

This rearrangement joins TRBV19 to TRBJ2-3, with TRBD2 matching 8 bases. The trim removed 5 bases at V and 3 bases at J, leaving 13 bases unmatched. Germline loops: CDR1 LNHDA, CDR2 SQIVND (reference sequence). The CDR3 loop spans 17 amino acids. CDR3 nucleotides: TGTGCCAGTAGTTCTCCTCTTAGCGGGATCGGAACAGATACGCAGTATTTT. It codes for CASSSPLSGIGTDTQYF.

The chain uses TRBV19 and TRBJ1-5; unclear D gene. This CDR3 spans 14 amino acids. CDR1 and CDR2 from the germline V gene are LNHDA and SQIVND (reference sequence). Trimming shortened V by 3 bases and J by 0 bases, and 6 bases separated the two germline ends. The CDR3 loop is CASSIQFSNQPQHF. For the CDR3, the DNA is TGTGCCAGTAGTATCCAGTTTAGCAATCAGCCCCAGCATTTT. Full variable domain (rest looked up from reference TRBV19 and TRBJ1-5): DGGITQSPKYLFRKEGQNVTLSCEQNLNHDAMYWYRQDPGQGLRLIYYSQIVNDFQKGDIAEGYSVSREKKESFPLTVTSAQKNPTAFYLCASSIQFSNQPQHFGDGTRLSIL.

V and J are TRBV29-1 and TRBJ1-1; a possible D gene is TRBD1 (5 bases). The germline V gene encodes CDR1 SQVTM and CDR2 ANQGSEA. Trimming cost V 4 bases and J 2 bases, with 11 bases left between them. The CDR3 spans 13 residues. The DNA of the CDR3 is TGCAGCGTTGGGGGGGGAAGTAACACTGAAGCTTTCTTT. This codes for CSVGGGSNTEAFF.

This chain connects TRBV5-4 to TRBJ2-7; D not resolved. Germline CDR1 and CDR2: SGHNT and YYREEE (reference sequence). This CDR3 has 14 residues. Trimming took 4 bases from V and 6 from J, leaving 17 bases between them. The CDR3 bases are TGTGCCAGCAGCCGCTATACTACTCTCGCCGAGCAGTACTTC. Protein product: CASSRYTTLAEQYF.

The CDR3 protein is CASSVYYDASSYNEQFF. The CDR3 DNA follows: TGTGCCAGCAGCGTTTATTACGACGCGAGCTCCTACAATGAGCAGTTCTTC. The chain has TRBV9 and TRBJ2-1; D not certain. V lost 2 bases and J 0 bases, leaving 15 bases between the germline ends. CDR1 is SGDLS, CDR2 YYNGEE, per germline. This CDR3 is built from 17 residues.